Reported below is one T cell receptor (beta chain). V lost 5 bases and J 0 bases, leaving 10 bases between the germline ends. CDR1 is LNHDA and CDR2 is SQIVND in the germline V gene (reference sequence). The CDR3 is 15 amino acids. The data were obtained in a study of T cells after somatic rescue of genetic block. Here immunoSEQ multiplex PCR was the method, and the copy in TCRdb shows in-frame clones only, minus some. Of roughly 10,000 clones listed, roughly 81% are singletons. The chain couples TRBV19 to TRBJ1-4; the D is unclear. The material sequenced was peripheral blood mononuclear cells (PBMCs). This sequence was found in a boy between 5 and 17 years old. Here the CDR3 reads CASSLREATNEKLFF. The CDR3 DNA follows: TGTGCCAGTAGTCTGAGAGAGGCAACTAATGAAAAACTGTTTTTT.